This T cell receptor beta chain emerged from a study of blood T cell repertoires in COVID-19 (dated by TCRdb to the early 2020s). For the wider study: Samples from collaborators originated in the United States, Italy and Spain and spanned both the acute and convalescent phases of COVID-19. The prospective study material was composed of cDNA or gDNA derived from T cells, B-cell-depleted T cells, or PBMCs. The dataset comprised deeply sampled blood TCRbeta repertoires from subjects exposed to, actively infected with, or recovered from COVID-19. The repertoires were released in a freely available public database intended as a resource for research on the immune response to SARS-CoV-2. The samples were drawn from two sources: the first 160 participants of the ongoing ImmuneRACE study, and 1,200 or so subjects contributed by 6 global collaborators. Sample metadata almost always included a de-identified subject ID, COVID-19 status, age in years and sex. Where available, HLA class I and class II types were taken from metadata supplied by the sample provider and were not determined by assay-based typing. The full study reports these points: Clinical and demographic metadata were provided uncurated, with the amount varying by source and participant.

There are 15 amino acids in the CDR3, from cysteine to phenylalanine inclusive. The retained sequence is limited to the CDR3, 45 bases, with the frame set at the first base. V has 0 bases trimmed and J has 2 bases trimmed; junction bases matching no gene number 5. CDR1 and CDR2 were assigned from the germline V gene (reference sequence) as SGHNT and YYREEE. As for this clone: Its antigen is currently not known. One base away there is no much larger clone; base qualities are not given.

TCRbeta CDR3 regions were amplified from genomic DNA by means of the immunoSEQ Assay, a bias-controlled multiplex PCR. The paper's processing steps were these. The number of nucleated cells in each sample was estimated from the amplification of reference gene primers within the assay. To quantify the absolute abundance of each unique TCRbeta CDR3 rearrangement, sequence reads were collapsed and filtered. For each sample, productive Simpson clonality was calculated as the square root of Simpson's diversity index across productive rearrangements. TCRdb limited this immuneACCESS table to in-frame rearrangements with V and J called. A share of clones is missing; checked studies link under half to unresolved V genes, and the rest is unexplained. The D gene and trimming were derived from the DNA, and the V and J assignments and clone size from that table. This sample gives around 380,000 clones in total; approximately 87% of them show up just once. The ten largest clones represent 1.3% of the sample.

Enrolling through a virtual design, the prospective study's participants ranged in age from roughly 18 to 90 years and lived across roughly 23 United States geographic areas. To assign participants to cohorts, the prospective study relied on clinical history that participants themselves reported in a screening survey and a study questionnaire. ImmuneRACE Cohort 3 recovered participants were defined by two consecutive negative NP/OP PCR tests, healthcare professional clearance, or symptom resolution. Mobile phlebotomists in the prospective study collected whole blood, serum and a nasopharyngeal or oropharyngeal swab from every participant. Participants in the prospective study had the option to provide additional blood draws and questionnaires over a roughly 2-month period. Blood samples from the prospective study were shipped frozen or at room temperature prior to DNA extraction.

This receptor was taken from a young man who had recovered from COVID-19. The rearrangement combines TRBV5-4 with TRBJ2-7; 7 nucleotides in the junction match TRBD2. The sequencing input was PBMCs or T cells enriched from blood (not recorded which). This receptor carries the CDR3 CASSLGGGGAYEQYF. The nucleotides are TGTGCCAGCAGCTTGGGAGGTGGGGGGGCCTACGAGCAGTACTTC.